This TCR beta chain was observed in a study of blood T cell repertoires in COVID-19. Overall study context: T cells, B-cell-depleted T cells, or PBMCs supplied cDNA or gDNA.

Study members were between about 18 and 90 years old and lived in about two dozen US regions. Original processing notes: By means of reference gene primer amplification, nucleated cell counts were estimated. Only in-frame clones appear in the TCRdb table, and some are missing; sequencing was by immunoSEQ multiplex PCR. That table is the source of V, J and clone size, and D and trimming were worked out from the DNA. The sample carries 300,000 to 500,000 clones, roughly 90% recorded once. The source is a woman aged 25-40 years with acute COVID-19. Sequenced sample: PBMCs or T cells enriched from blood (not recorded which).

CDR3 residues: CASGFDTGNEQFF. The CDR3 DNA is TGTGCTAGTGGTTTTGACACCGGCAATGAGCAGTTCTTC. This sequence joins TRBV12-5 and TRBJ2-1; D not certain. Germline V gene data show CDR1 as LGHNT and CDR2 as FRNRAP. V gave up 3 bases and J gave up 6 bases, with 9 bases separating them. CDR3 length equals 13 residues.